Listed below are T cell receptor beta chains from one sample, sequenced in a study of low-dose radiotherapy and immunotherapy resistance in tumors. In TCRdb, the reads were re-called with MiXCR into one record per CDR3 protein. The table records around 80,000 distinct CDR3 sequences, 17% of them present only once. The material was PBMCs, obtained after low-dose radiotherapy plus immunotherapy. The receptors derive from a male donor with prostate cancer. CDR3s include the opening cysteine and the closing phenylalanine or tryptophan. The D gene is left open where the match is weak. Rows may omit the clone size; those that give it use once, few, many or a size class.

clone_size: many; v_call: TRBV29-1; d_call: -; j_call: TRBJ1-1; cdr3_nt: TGCAGCGTTGAAAGTGGAAACACTGAAGCTTTCTTT; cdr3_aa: CSVESGNTEAFF
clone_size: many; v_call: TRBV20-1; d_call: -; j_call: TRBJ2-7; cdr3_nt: TGCAGTGCTAGAGATCTAAGACAGTACTCCTACGAGCAGTACTTC; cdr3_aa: CSARDLRQYSYEQYF
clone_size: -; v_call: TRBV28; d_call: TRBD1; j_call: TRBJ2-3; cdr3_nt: TGTGCCAGCAGTTCTCTTACCGGGACAGGGCTTTTCGGATCTAGCACAGATACGCAGTATTTT; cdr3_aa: CASSSLTGTGLFGSSTDTQYF
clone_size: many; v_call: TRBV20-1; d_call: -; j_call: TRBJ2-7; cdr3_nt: TGCAGTGCTAGGGTGTGGGGGAAGGCCTACGAGCAGTACTTC; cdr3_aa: CSARVWGKAYEQYF
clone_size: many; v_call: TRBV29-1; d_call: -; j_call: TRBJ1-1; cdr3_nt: TGCAGCGCTACGGATCCTGGACACTTGAGGACCACTGAAGCTTTCTTT; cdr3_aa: CSATDPGHLRTTEAFF
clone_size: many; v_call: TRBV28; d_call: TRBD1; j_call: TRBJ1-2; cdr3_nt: TGTGCCAGCAGTTCCGGGACAGCGAACTATGGCTACACCTTC; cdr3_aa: CASSSGTANYGYTF
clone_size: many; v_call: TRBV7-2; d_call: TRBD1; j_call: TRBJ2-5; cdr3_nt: TGTGCCAGCAGCCCACGGGACAGGGGGCAAGAGACCCAGTACTTC; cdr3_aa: CASSPRDRGQETQYF
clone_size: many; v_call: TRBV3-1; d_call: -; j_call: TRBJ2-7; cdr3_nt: TGTGCCAGCAGCCAAGATGTCCCGGGACACGAGCAGTACTTC; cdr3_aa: CASSQDVPGHEQYF
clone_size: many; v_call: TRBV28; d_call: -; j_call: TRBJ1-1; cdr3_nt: TGTGCCAGCAGTTTCCAACGGACTGAAGCTTTCTTT; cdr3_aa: CASSFQRTEAFF
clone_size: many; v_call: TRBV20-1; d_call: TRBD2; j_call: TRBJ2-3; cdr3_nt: TGCAGTGAAGCCAGCGGGAACACAGATACGCAGTATTTT; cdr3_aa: CSEASGNTDTQYF
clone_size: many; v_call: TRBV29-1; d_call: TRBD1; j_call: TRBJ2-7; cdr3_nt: TGCAGCGTCAAGGACAGGACCGCCTACGAGCAGTACTTC; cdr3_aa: CSVKDRTAYEQYF
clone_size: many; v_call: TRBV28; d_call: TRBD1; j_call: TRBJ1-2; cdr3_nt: TGTGCCAGCAGCTCAGGACAGGGGGCTCCTGTCTATGGCTACACCTTC; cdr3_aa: CASSSGQGAPVYGYTF
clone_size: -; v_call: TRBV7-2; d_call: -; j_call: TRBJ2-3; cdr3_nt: TGTGCCAGCAGCCGGTCCCCGGTGTTAGCGGCAGATACGCAGTATTTT; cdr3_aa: CASSRSPVLAADTQYF
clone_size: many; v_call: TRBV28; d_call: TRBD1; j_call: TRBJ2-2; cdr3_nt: TGTGCCAGCAGCCCGACAGGGTTTGCCGGGGAGCTGTTTTTT; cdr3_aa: CASSPTGFAGELFF
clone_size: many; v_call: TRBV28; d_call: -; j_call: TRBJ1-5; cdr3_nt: TGTGCCAGCAGTTTCCCCCCGGCTCCCCAGCATTTT; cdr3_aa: CASSFPPAPQHF
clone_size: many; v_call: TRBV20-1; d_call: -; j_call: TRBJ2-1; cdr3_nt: TGCAGCCCCTCCGGCCCGACGGCCAATGAGCAGTTCTTC; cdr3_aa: CSPSGPTANEQFF
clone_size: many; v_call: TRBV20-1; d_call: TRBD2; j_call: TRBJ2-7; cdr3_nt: TGCAGTGCTAGCCCCTCTAGCGGGATAATCCTCGAGCAGTACTTC; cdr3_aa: CSASPSSGIILEQYF
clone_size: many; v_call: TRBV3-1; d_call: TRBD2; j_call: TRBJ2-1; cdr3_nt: TGTGCCAGCAGCCAAGATGTAGGGCGCGGGAGGCCTTACAATGAGCAGTTCTTC; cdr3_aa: CASSQDVGRGRPYNEQFF
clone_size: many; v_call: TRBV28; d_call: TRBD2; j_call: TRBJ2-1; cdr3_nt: TGTGCCAGCGAAGGACTAGACCAGTACAATGAGCAGTTCTTC; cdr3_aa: CASEGLDQYNEQFF
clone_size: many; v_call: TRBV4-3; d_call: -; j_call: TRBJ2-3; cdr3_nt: TGCGCCAGCAGCCAAGACCGGTCGGATACGCAGTATTTT; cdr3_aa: CASSQDRSDTQYF
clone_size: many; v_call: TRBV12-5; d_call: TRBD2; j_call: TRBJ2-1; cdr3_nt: TGTGCTAGTGGTGTCCTCCGGGACGGCCAACTAGCGGCAGGAGGGGTTGAGCAGTTCTTC; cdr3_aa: CASGVLRDGQLAAGGVEQFF
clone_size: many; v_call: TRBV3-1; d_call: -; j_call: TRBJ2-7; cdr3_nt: TGTGCCAGCAGCCAAGTACCGGCCTACGAGCAGTACTTC; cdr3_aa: CASSQVPAYEQYF
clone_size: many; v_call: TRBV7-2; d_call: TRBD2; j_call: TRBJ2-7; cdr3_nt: TGTGCCAGCAGGGGGACTAGCTGGTACGAGCAGTACTTC; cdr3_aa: CASRGTSWYEQYF
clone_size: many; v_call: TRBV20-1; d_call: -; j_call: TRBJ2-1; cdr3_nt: TGCAGTGCTAGTGATAGCAGCAATGAGCAGTTCTTC; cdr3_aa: CSASDSSNEQFF
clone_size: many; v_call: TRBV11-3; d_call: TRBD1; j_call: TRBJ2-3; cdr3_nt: TGTGCCAGCAGCCCCCGGGACAGCCCAGATACGCAGTATTTT; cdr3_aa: CASSPRDSPDTQYF
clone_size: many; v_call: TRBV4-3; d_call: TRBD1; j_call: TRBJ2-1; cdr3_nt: TGCGCCAGCAGCCAAGATTTGACAGGGAACTACAATGAGCAGTTCTTC; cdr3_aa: CASSQDLTGNYNEQFF
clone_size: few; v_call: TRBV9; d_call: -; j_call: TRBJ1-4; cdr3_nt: TGTGCCAGCTCCACAGGGTTGGGTGCAACTAATGAAAAACTGTTTTTT; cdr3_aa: CASSTGLGATNEKLFF
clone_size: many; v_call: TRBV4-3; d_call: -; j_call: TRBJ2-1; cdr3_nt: TGCGCCACCCGCCAAGAATTAACCGGAGTACGGGAGCAGTTCTTC; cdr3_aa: CATRQELTGVREQFF
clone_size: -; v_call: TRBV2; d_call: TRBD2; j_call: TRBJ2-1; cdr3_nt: TGTGCCAGCAGTGTGGGGGGGGGACGTGAGCAGTTCTTC; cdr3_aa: CASSVGGGREQFF
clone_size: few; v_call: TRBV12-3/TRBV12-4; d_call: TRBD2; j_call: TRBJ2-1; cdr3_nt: TGTGCCAGCAGTGGGACTAGCGCGAACAATGAGCAGTTCTTC; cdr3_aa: CASSGTSANNEQFF
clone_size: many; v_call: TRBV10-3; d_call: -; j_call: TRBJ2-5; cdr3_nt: TGTGCCATCAGTGTGGGCAGGGGAATGGGGCAAGAGACCCAGTACTTC; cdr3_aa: CAISVGRGMGQETQYF
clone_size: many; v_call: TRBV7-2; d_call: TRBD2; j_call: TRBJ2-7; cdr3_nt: TGTGCCAGCAGCTTATACGGGACTAGCGGGAGGACAGGGTCCTACGAGCAGTACTTC; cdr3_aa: CASSLYGTSGRTGSYEQYF
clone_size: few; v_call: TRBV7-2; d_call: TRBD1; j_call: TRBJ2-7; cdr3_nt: TGTGCCAGCAGCCTTACAGGGGTAGCTGGAAACTACGAGCAGTACTTC; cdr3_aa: CASSLTGVAGNYEQYF
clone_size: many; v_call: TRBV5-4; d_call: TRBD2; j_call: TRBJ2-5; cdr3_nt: TGTGCCAGCAGCTTGGCCCTAGCGGAAGAGACCCAGTACTTC; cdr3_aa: CASSLALAEETQYF
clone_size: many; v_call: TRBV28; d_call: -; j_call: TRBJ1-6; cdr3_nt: TGTGCCAGCAGTTTTGACGGAATGGGTTCACCCCTCCACTTT; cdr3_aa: CASSFDGMGSPLHF
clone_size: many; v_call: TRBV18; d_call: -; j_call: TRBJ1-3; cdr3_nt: TGTGCCAGCTCACTTATGGAGGGAAACACCATATATTTT; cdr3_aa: CASSLMEGNTIYF
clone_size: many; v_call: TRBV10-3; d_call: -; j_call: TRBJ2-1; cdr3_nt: TGTGCCATCAGTGAGTCGATGGCGGGGTTGGGGCAGTTCTTC; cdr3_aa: CAISESMAGLGQFF
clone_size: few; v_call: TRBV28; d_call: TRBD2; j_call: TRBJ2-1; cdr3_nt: TGTGCCAGCAGTCCGCCGGGACTAGGGGGTTACAATGAGCAGTTCTTC; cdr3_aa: CASSPPGLGGYNEQFF
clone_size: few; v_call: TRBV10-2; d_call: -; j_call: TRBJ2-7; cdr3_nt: TGCGCCAGCTCCCCGGCCCAGCTCCCCTACGAGCAGTACTTC; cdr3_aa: CASSPAQLPYEQYF
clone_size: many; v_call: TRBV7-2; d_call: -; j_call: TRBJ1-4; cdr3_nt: TGTGCCAGCAGCTTAGGACAAGCAACTAATGAAAAACTGTTTTTT; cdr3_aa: CASSLGQATNEKLFF
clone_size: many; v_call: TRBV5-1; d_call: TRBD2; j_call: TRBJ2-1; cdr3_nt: TGCGCCAGCAGCTTGCCTACCAACCTCAAAAGGACTAGCGGGACCTACAATGAGCAGTTCTTC; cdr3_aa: CASSLPTNLKRTSGTYNEQFF
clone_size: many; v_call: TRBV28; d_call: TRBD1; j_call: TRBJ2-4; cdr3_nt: TGTGCCAGCAGTTTAGGGGACAGGGTACTCAAGTACTTC; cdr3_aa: CASSLGDRVLKYF
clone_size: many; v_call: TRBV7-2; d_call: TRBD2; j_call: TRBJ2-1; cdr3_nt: TGTGCCAGCAGCTCGACTAGCGGTATTGTTTACAATGAGCAGTTCTTC; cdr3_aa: CASSSTSGIVYNEQFF
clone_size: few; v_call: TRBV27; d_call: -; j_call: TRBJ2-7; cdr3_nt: TGTGCCAGCAGTCCAAACGGGGCGGTCCCCTACGAGCAGTACTTC; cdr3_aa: CASSPNGAVPYEQYF
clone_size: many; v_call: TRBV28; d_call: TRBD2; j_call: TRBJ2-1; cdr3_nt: TGTGCCAGCAGTTTAGGTAGGACTAGCGACTACAATGAGCAGTTCTTC; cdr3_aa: CASSLGRTSDYNEQFF
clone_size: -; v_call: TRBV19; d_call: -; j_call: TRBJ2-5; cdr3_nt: TGTGCCAGTAGGGCCCCCGGGACACGGCAGTACTTC; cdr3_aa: CASRAPGTRQYF
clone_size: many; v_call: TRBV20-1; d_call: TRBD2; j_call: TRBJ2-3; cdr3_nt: TGCAGTGCTAGGCGGGGGAGCACAGATACGCAGTATTTT; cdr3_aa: CSARRGSTDTQYF
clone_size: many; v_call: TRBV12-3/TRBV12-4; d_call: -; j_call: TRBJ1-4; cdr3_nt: TGTGCCAGCAGCTCTGGGGGTTGGGAAAAACTGTTTTTT; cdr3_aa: CASSSGGWEKLFF
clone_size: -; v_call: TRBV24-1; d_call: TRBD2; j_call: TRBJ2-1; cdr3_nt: TGTGCCACCAGTGATCTACCAAGCGGGAGCGTCGACAATGAGCAGTTCTTC; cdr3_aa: CATSDLPSGSVDNEQFF
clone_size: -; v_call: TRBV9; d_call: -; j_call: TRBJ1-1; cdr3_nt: TGTGCCAGCAGCGTAGATTTTGCCACTGAAGCTTTCTTT; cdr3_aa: CASSVDFATEAFF
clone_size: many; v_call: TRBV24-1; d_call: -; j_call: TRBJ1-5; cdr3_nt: TGTGCCACCAGTGCAGGGATCCTCAATCAGCCCCAGCATTTT; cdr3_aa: CATSAGILNQPQHF
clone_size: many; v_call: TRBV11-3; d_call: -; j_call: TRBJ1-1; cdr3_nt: TGTGCCAGCAGCCCTAGGAAAGACACTGAAGCTTTCTTT; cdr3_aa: CASSPRKDTEAFF
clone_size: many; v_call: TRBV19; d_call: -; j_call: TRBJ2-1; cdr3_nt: TGTGCCAGTAGTAATCCCAACCGGCCGGGTATTAACCCCAATGAGCAGTTCTTC; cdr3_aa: CASSNPNRPGINPNEQFF
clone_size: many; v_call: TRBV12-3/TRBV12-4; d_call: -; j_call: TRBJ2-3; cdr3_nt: TGTGCCAGCATCCTTAGTGATGGCACAGATACGCAGTATTTT; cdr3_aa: CASILSDGTDTQYF
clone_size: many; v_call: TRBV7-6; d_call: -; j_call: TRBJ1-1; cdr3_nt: TGTGCCAGCAGCTTAGATGGAGGGCTGAACACTGAAGCTTTCTTT; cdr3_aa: CASSLDGGLNTEAFF